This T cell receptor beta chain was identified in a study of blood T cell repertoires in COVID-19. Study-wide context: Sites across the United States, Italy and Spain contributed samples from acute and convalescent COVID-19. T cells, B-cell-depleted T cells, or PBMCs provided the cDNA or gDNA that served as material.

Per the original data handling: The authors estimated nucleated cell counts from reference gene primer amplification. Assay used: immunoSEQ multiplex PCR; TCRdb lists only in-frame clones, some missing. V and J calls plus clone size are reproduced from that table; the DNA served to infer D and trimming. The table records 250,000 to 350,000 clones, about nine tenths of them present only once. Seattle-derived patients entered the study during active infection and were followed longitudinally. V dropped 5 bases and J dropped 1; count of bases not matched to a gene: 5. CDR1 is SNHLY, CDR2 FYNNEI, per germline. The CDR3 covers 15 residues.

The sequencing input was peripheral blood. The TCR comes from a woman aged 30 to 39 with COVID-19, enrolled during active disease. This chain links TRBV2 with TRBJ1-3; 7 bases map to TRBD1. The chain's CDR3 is CASSSWDSSGNTIYF. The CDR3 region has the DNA TGTGCCAGCAGTTCCTGGGACAGTTCTGGAAACACCATATATTTT.